This T cell receptor beta chain was recovered during a study of cytomegalovirus exposure and HLA in healthy donors. The wider study: Out of about 170 million T cells, an earlier analysis found around 110 million unique TCR beta sequences in total. Points from the study as a whole: Rarity held for most TCR sequences, but there were some public TCRs that occurred in many donors.

Points on this clone: The antigen remains unidentified.

PCR used 60 Vbeta primers and 13 Jbeta primers. Sequencing was performed with immunoSEQ multiplex PCR; in TCRdb, only in-frame clones are kept and a portion is missing. The sample consists of fewer than 75,000 clones, 60% to 85% of them appearing once. Unrecorded immune exposure was likely among donors, who were nominally healthy when sampled. The germline V gene has CDR1 SGHTA and CDR2 FQGNSA. CDR3 length equals 16 residues. V gave up 5 bases and J gave up 2 bases, with 17 bases separating them. The chain combines TRBV7-2 with TRBJ2-3; D might be TRBD2 (5 bases). The receptor was derived from a man between 65 and 85 years old in good health and CMV-seronegative. The sequencing sample was made of PBMCs. CDR3 coding DNA: TGTGCCAGCAGCCTCCTAGCCCCGACTCTCACAGATACGCAGTATTTT. Its translation is CASSLLAPTLTDTQYF.